Listed here is a single TCR beta chain. This entry belongs to a study of Ad26.COV2.S vaccination and SARS-CoV-2 variants. Germline assignment: CDR1 LGHDT and CDR2 YNNKEL (reference sequence). This CDR3 is built from 24 residues. V trimming: 0 bases; J trimming: 10 bases; junction bases outside the gene matches: 30. The treatment: 15 to 20 received Ad26.COV2.S at low or high dose, single or two shots; several received placebo; per-sample allocation not given. Day 63 after the first injection of vaccine or placebo was the sampling time. Libraries were prepared by immunoSEQ multiplex PCR; TCRdb keeps only in-frame clonotypes and omits some of them. Among 400,000 to 450,000 clones listed, around 92% were seen once.

Sequenced material: peripheral blood, taken in a trial of Ad26.COV2.S vaccine versus placebo. The receptor comes from a person aged 18-60 years who received the Ad26.COV2.S COVID-19 vaccine or a placebo. This chain links TRBV3-1 (or the pseudogene TRBV3-2) with TRBJ2-2; 12 bases line up with TRBD2. The CDR3 DNA sequence: TGTGCCAGCAGCCAAGATCAGCCTTCGAGTGGACTAGCGGGGCCACGGGTACCTCTCGTGGAGCTGTTTTTT. It translates to CASSQDQPSSGLAGPRVPLVELFF.